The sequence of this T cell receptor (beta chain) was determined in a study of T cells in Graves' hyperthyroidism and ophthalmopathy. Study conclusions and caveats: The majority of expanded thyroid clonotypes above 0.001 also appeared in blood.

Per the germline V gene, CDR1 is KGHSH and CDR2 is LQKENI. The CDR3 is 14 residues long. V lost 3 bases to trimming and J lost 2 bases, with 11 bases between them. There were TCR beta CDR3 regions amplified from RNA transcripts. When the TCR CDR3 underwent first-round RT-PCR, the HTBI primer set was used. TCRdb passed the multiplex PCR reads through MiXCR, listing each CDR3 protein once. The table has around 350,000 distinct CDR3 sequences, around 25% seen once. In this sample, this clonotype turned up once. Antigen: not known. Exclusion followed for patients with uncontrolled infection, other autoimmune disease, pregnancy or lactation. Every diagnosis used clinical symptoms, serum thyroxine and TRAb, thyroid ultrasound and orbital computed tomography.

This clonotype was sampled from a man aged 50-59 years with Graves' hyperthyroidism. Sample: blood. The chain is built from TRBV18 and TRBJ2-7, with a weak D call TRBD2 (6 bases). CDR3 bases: TGTGCCAGCTCACCGCTGGGACTGCCCTACGAGCAGTACTTC. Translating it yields CASSPLGLPYEQYF.